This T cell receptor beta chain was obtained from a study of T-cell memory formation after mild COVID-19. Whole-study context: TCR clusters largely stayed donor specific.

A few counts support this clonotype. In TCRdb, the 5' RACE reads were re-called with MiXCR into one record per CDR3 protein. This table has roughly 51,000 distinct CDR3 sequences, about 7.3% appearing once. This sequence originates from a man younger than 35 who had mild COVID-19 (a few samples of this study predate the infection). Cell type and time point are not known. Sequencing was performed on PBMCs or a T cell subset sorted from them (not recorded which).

Written as DNA, the CDR3 is TGTGCCAGCAGCCAGGGGGGCTACTCCTACGAGCAGTACTTC. It specifies CASSQGGYSYEQYF. V usage is TRBV7-9 and J usage is TRBJ2-7; D is perhaps TRBD1 (7 bases). This CDR3 has 14 amino acids. The V gene's germline CDR1 is SEHNR and CDR2 FQNEAQ (reference sequence). V was pared by 5 bases and J by 0 bases, with 11 bases between. Full variable domain (missing parts from reference TRBV7-9 and TRBJ2-7): DTGVSQNPRHKITKRGQNVTFRCDPISEHNRLYWYRQTLGQGPEFLTYFQNEAQLEKSRLLSDRFSAERPKGSFSTLEIQRTEQGDSAMYLCASSQGGYSYEQYFGPGTRLTVT.